Shown below are 15 T cell receptor beta chains from a single sample sequenced in a study of cytomegalovirus exposure and HLA in healthy donors. Use of 60 Vbeta and 13 Jbeta primers characterized the PCR. Generated by immunoSEQ multiplex PCR, the TCRdb table keeps only in-frame clones and is missing some. Of 200,000 or so clones in the sample, around 81% were seen once. Sample: PBMCs. The source is a woman between 18 and 29 years old in good health and CMV-seropositive.

The rearrangement joins TRBV19 to TRBJ2-3; 10 positions match TRBD2. The junction had 6 bases not matched to a gene; V was cut back by 4 bases and J by 2 bases. Germline CDR1 is LNHDA and CDR2 is SQIVND (reference sequence). The CDR3 length is 16 residues. The CDR3 sequence is CASSRSGGGFTDTQYF. CDR3 nucleotide sequence: TGTGCCAGTAGTAGGAGCGGGGGGGGATTCACAGATACGCAGTATTTT.

The rearrangement joins TRBV7-2 to TRBJ1-2, with unresolved D. V was trimmed by 3 bases and J by 2 bases, leaving 7 bases between them. CDR1 is SGHTA and CDR2 is FQGNSA in the germline V gene. The CDR3 contains 13 residues. The CDR3 spells CASSLYKNYGYTF. As DNA, the CDR3 is TGTGCCAGCAGCTTGTACAAGAACTATGGCTACACCTTC.

This clone occurred once. This rearrangement joins TRBV7-2 to TRBJ1-6; D not certain. Trimming shortened V by 2 bases and J by 8 bases, and 13 bases separated the two germline ends. Germline CDR1 SGHTA, CDR2 FQGNSA. This CDR3 contains 15 residues. As DNA, the CDR3 is TGTGCCAGCAGCTTAACCGGGAGCCCATATTCACCCCTCCACTTT. As protein: CASSLTGSPYSPLHF.

The gene calls are TRBV5-8 and TRBJ2-3; maybe TRBD2 (7 bases). Germline CDR1 SGHTS, CDR2 YDEGEE. The CDR3 length is 16 residues. V was cut by 5 bases and J by 4 bases, with 20 bases left in between. CDR3 region: CASSLTVGGPSDTQYF. Written as DNA, the CDR3 is TGTGCCAGCAGTTTAACGGTGGGGGGGCCGTCAGATACGCAGTATTTT.

The chain links TRBV2 to TRBJ1-1; weak D call: TRBD1 (5 bases). V was pared by 2 bases and J by 6 bases, with 10 bases between. The germline V gene has CDR1 SNHLY and CDR2 FYNNEI. The CDR3 consists of 13 residues. The CDR3 here is CASSERGGAEAFF. The CDR3 nucleotides are TGTGCCAGCAGTGAACGGGGGGGGGCTGAAGCTTTCTTT.

The chain has TRBV6-1 and TRBJ1-4; no clear D. Germline V gene lookup returns CDR1 MNHNS and CDR2 SASEGT. There are 12 residues in the CDR3. Trimming pared 5 bases from V and 5 bases from J, leaving 6 bases between. CDR3: CASSFPNEKLFF. The CDR3 DNA reads as TGTGCCAGCAGTTTCCCAAATGAAAAACTGTTTTTT.

The chain employs TRBV5-4 and TRBJ2-1; tentatively, D is TRBD1 (5 bases). This CDR3 is built from 15 residues. CDR1 SGHNT and CDR2 YYREEE come from the germline V gene (reference sequence). The ends were cut back, 4 bases at V and 5 bases at J, with 16 bases in the middle. CDR3 protein: CASSPGAGKDNEQFF. The CDR3, as DNA: TGTGCCAGCAGCCCCGGAGCAGGGAAGGACAATGAGCAGTTCTTC.

The gene calls are TRBV4-2 and TRBJ2-2; 12 nucleotides agree with TRBD2. J gave up 4 bases and V 3 bases, and 6 bases lay outside the gene matches. This CDR3 has 17 amino acids. Germline lookup yields CDR1 LGHNA and CDR2 YNFKEQ. The CDR3 nucleotides are TGTGCCAGCAGCCATCCTAGCGGGGGGGCAAGCACCGGGGAGCTGTTTTTT. As protein: CASSHPSGGASTGELFF.

In this sample, this clone turned up a few times. Distinct nucleotide sequences in the sample also encode this CDR3. This chain joins TRBV28 and TRBJ1-6, with D perhaps TRBD1 (6 bases). The germline V and J ends were trimmed by 1 base and 7 bases, with 8 bases remaining between them. In germline, CDR1 is MDHEN, CDR2 SYDVKM. The CDR3 consists of 14 residues. The DNA for the CDR3 is TGTGCCAGCAGTTTATCCAGGGGCAATTCACCCCTCCACTTT. It yields the protein CASSLSRGNSPLHF.

J is TRBJ2-1 and V is TRBV27; 7 nucleotides match TRBD1. This CDR3 region has 15 residues. In germline, CDR1 is MNHEY, CDR2 SMNVEV (reference sequence). V lost 6 bases and J lost 1; bases outside the gene matches: 6. This CDR3 is CASRAPRGSYNEQFF. CDR3 nucleotide sequence: TGTGCCAGCAGGGCCCCCAGGGGGTCCTACAATGAGCAGTTCTTC.

The V call is TRBV5-1, the J call TRBJ1-6; D is perhaps TRBD1 (6 bases). The germline V and J ends were trimmed by 0 bases and 0 bases, with 10 bases remaining between them. The CDR3 is made up of 17 amino acids. Germline values: CDR1 SGHRS, CDR2 YFSETQ. DNA of the CDR3: TGCGCCAGCAGCTTGGAGGGGGTCGGCTCCTATAATTCACCCCTCCACTTT. This encodes CASSLEGVGSYNSPLHF. The full variable domain, completed using reference TRBV5-1 and TRBJ1-6, is KAGVTQTPRYLIKTRGQQVTLSCSPISGHRSVSWYQQTPGQGLQFLFEYFSETQRNKGNFPGRFSGRQFSNSRSEMNVSTLELGDSALYLCASSLEGVGSYNSPLHFGNGTRLTVT.

The chain is built from TRBV4-1 and TRBJ1-2; TRBD1 matches 8 bases. Germline trimming cut 0 bases from V and 4 bases from J; bases unmatched to any gene: 4. The CDR3 covers 15 residues. Germline assignment: CDR1 MGHRA and CDR2 YSYEKL. The CDR3 region is CASSQDQGAIYGYTF. The DNA for the CDR3 is TGCGCCAGCAGCCAAGATCAGGGGGCGATCTATGGCTACACCTTC.

This clone was counted a few times. The chain combines TRBV28 with TRBJ2-2; 9 bases match TRBD2. CDR3 length: 15 residues. Germline values: CDR1 MDHEN, CDR2 SYDVKM. The V and J ends lost 6 bases and 6 bases, in that order; junction bases with no gene match: 8. CDR3: CASRYFSGGSGELFF. CDR3 coding DNA: TGTGCCAGCAGATACTTTAGCGGGGGATCCGGGGAGCTGTTTTTT.

The chain couples TRBV7-9 to TRBJ2-5; D is perhaps TRBD1 (6 bases). Germline loops: CDR1 SEHNR, CDR2 FQNEAQ (reference sequence). With 4 bases removed from V and 3 bases from J, the gap between germline ends came to 12 bases. The CDR3 extends over 14 amino acids. In DNA form, the CDR3 reads TGTGCCAGCAGCTCGTGGCAGGGGAAAGAGACCCAGTACTTC. Translating gives CASSSWQGKETQYF. Full variable domain (outside the CDR3, taken from reference TRBV7-9 and TRBJ2-5): DTGVSQNPRHKITKRGQNVTFRCDPISEHNRLYWYRQTLGQGPEFLTYFQNEAQLEKSRLLSDRFSAERPKGSFSTLEIQRTEQGDSAMYLCASSSWQGKETQYFGPGTRLLVL.

This chain connects TRBV7-3 to TRBJ1-1, with D perhaps matching TRBD1 (6 bases). Germline V gene sequence: CDR1 SGHTA, CDR2 FQGTGA. The CDR3 loop spans 13 amino acids. V lost 6 bases to trimming and J lost 11 bases, with 19 bases between them. Written as DNA, the CDR3 is TGTGCCAGCAGTTTGGGGGCAGGCACCGAGGCTTTCTTT. Its protein is CASSLGAGTEAFF.